A selection of T cell receptor beta chains follows, all from one sample in a study of healthy donors' naive CD4 and CD8 T cells. TCRdb reanalysed the reads using MiXCR and keeps one entry per CDR3 protein. The sample holds approximately 180,000 distinct CDR3 sequences, around 80% seen once. The sample was naive CD4+ and CD8+ T cells sorted from blood, pooled from several donors. Receptor source: a pool of human donors in good health; the sample pools cells from several healthy donors. Each CDR3 is given with its conserved first and last residue. D genes are given only for firm matches. Clone size is shown for a subset of rows, as once, few, many or a class of expanded clone.

d_call clone_size j_call v_call cdr3_nt cdr3_aa
. . TRBJ1-3 TRBV6-6 TGTGCCAGCAGTTATATGGCAGCAGGAAACACCATATATTTT CASSYMAAGNTIYF
. . TRBJ1-1 TRBV29-1 TGCAGCGGGATCACAGGGGAAGCTTTCTTT CSGITGEAFF
TRBD2 few TRBJ2-1 TRBV5-5 TGTGCCAGCAGCTCCGGGACTAGCGGGAACAATGAGCAGTTCTTC CASSSGTSGNNEQFF
. . TRBJ1-1 TRBV29-1 TGCAGCGTTGAAGGGGGGGGCGCTGAAGCTTTCTTT CSVEGGGAEAFF
TRBD2 once TRBJ2-5 TRBV29-1 TGCAGCGTTGAAGGAGGAGGACTAGCGGCTGCCCAAGAGACCCAGTACTTC CSVEGGGLAAAQETQYF
TRBD1 few TRBJ1-2 TRBV29-1 TGCAGCGGGAGGGACAGGGCCCTTGGTGGCTACACCTTC CSGRDRALGGYTF
. . TRBJ2-7 TRBV29-1 TGCAGCGCCGAGATCAGTTACGAGCAGTACTTC CSAEISYEQYF
TRBD2 . TRBJ2-7 TRBV29-1 TGCAGCGTTGACCATAGCGGGAGTGGGTACGAGCAGTACTTC CSVDHSGSGYEQYF
. . TRBJ2-7 TRBV29-1 TGCAGCGCTAGGGACCGGGACACCACCTACGAGCAGTACTTC CSARDRDTTYEQYF
. few TRBJ2-1 TRBV19 TGTGCCAGTAGAGGACTTTACAATGAGCAGTTCTTC CASRGLYNEQFF
. . TRBJ2-7 TRBV5-4 TGTGCCAGCAATTCCGGGGGTAGCTACGAGCAGTACTTC CASNSGGSYEQYF
TRBD2 . TRBJ2-6 TRBV11-2 TGTGCCAGCAGCTTCACTAGCGGAGCCAGCTCTGGGGCCAACGTCCTGACTTTC CASSFTSGASSGANVLTF
. . TRBJ2-7 TRBV29-1 TGCAGCGTTGATCCAGGACGCTCCTACGAGCAGTACTTC CSVDPGRSYEQYF
. . TRBJ1-3 TRBV11-2 TGTGCCAGCACGAACAGATTAGAGAACACCATATATTTT CASTNRLENTIYF
. few TRBJ2-1 TRBV29-1 TGCAGCGTTGATTTCGACACAAACAATGAGCAGTTCTTC CSVDFDTNNEQFF
. . TRBJ1-1 TRBV6-2/TRBV6-3 TGTGCCAGCAGCCTCCGGGGTCTCTGGAACACTGAAGCTTTCTTT CASSLRGLWNTEAFF
. few TRBJ1-2 TRBV29-1 TGCAGCGTTGTAATGGAGGGTTGGGCCTATGGCTACACCTTC CSVVMEGWAYGYTF
TRBD1 once TRBJ2-3 TRBV6-2/TRBV6-3 TGTGCCAGCAGTTACTCGACAGGGTCTAAGGATACGCAGTATTTT CASSYSTGSKDTQYF
. . TRBJ2-3 TRBV6-5 TGTGCCAGCAGTTACGGGGAACCAGATACGCAGTATTTT CASSYGEPDTQYF
. few TRBJ2-5 TRBV30 TGTGCCTGGAGTGTACCTGGGGTATTGGAGGAGACCCAGTACTTC CAWSVPGVLEETQYF
. . TRBJ1-1 TRBV20-1 TGCAGTGCTAGAAGGTACGGGGCGCGGGACACTGAAGCTTTCTTT CSARRYGARDTEAFF
TRBD2 . TRBJ2-3 TRBV6-5 TGTGCCAGCAGTTATAGCGGGGAGAGCACAGATACGCAGTATTTT CASSYSGESTDTQYF
TRBD2 . TRBJ2-7 TRBV7-9 TGTGCCAGCAGCCCTAGGACTAGCGAGGGCTACGAGCAGTACTTC CASSPRTSEGYEQYF
TRBD1 . TRBJ1-5 TRBV29-1 TGCAGCGTTGCGGGACAGGAGGGCAATCAGCCCCAGCATTTT CSVAGQEGNQPQHF
. . TRBJ2-1 TRBV5-6 TGTGCCAGCAGCTTGCAGGTTACCTACAATGAGCAGTTCTTC CASSLQVTYNEQFF
. . TRBJ1-2 TRBV10-3 TGTGCCACCTCTACAGGGAACACCGGCTACACCTTC CATSTGNTGYTF
TRBD1 . TRBJ2-7 TRBV6-5 TGTGCCAGCAGTTACTCGGACAGGGACTGGGCAGGGCAGTACTTC CASSYSDRDWAGQYF
TRBD1 . TRBJ2-7 TRBV11-3 TGTGCCAGCAGCACCCGCCGGACAGGGACTCCCCACTCCTACGAGCAGTACTTC CASSTRRTGTPHSYEQYF
. . TRBJ2-1 TRBV30 TGTGCCTGGAGCGGCACATTAAGCAATGAGCAGTTCTTC CAWSGTLSNEQFF
. . TRBJ2-1 TRBV12-3/TRBV12-4 TGTGCCAGCACCTTCCCGGGCCTGGGATATGAGCAGTTCTTC CASTFPGLGYEQFF
. . TRBJ2-1 TRBV29-1 TGCAGCGCAGGCCGGGCCGGCAATGAGCAGTTCTTC CSAGRAGNEQFF
. . TRBJ1-5 TRBV6-5 TGTGCCAGCAGTTACTTAAGTGGTCAGCCCCAGCATTTT CASSYLSGQPQHF
. . TRBJ2-4 TRBV19 TGTGCCAGTAGTATAGCAGGGGCCCCCAAAAACATTCAGTACTTC CASSIAGAPKNIQYF
. . TRBJ2-1 TRBV5-5 TGTGCCAGCAGCTTGCAGCGGAGCTCCTACAATGAGCAGTTCTTC CASSLQRSSYNEQFF
TRBD1 few TRBJ1-5 TRBV29-1 TGCAGCGTGAGACAGGGGGCCGGACAGCCCCAGCATTTT CSVRQGAGQPQHF
TRBD2 few TRBJ2-3 TRBV5-4 TGTGCCAGCAGCTTGCGGGGGAGGGACCCAGATACGCAGTATTTT CASSLRGRDPDTQYF
. . TRBJ2-2 TRBV11-1 TGTGCCTTGACGAGTAGAACCGGGGAGCTGTTTTTT CALTSRTGELFF
TRBD2 . TRBJ2-1 TRBV29-1 TGCAGCGCCATCCTGGGGCTAGCGGGAAGAATCGGTGAGCAGTTCTTC CSAILGLAGRIGEQFF
TRBD1 . TRBJ1-5 TRBV6-5 TGTGCCAGCAGCGACAGGGCCAATCAGCCCCAGCATTTT CASSDRANQPQHF
TRBD2 . TRBJ2-1 TRBV6-5 TGTGCCAGCAGTAGCGGGAGATACAATGAGCAGTTCTTC CASSSGRYNEQFF
. . TRBJ1-6 TRBV20-1 TGCAGTGCTAGAAGGGTGGAGGGCTCCTATAATTCACCCCTCCACTTT CSARRVEGSYNSPLHF
. once TRBJ2-7 TRBV5-4 TGTGCCAGCAGCTTGGGGGTGGAATCCTCCTACGAGCAGTACTTC CASSLGVESSYEQYF
. . TRBJ1-1 TRBV30 TGTGCCTGGACTCGGGGCGGGAACACTGAAGCTTTCTTT CAWTRGGNTEAFF
TRBD2 . TRBJ2-3 TRBV20-1 TGCAGTGCCCCCCGACTAGCGGGGCTCACAGATACGCAGTATTTT CSAPRLAGLTDTQYF
TRBD1 once TRBJ1-2 TRBV12-3/TRBV12-4 TGTGCCAGCAGGCTTACAGGGGACGGCTACACCTTC CASRLTGDGYTF
. few TRBJ2-1 TRBV5-4 TGTGCCAGCAGCCCCGACGTGTCCTACAATGAGCAGTTCTTC CASSPDVSYNEQFF
. . TRBJ2-4 TRBV29-1 TGCAGCGTTGAGGGGCGGGACAGAGTAGCCAAAAACATTCAGTACTTC CSVEGRDRVAKNIQYF
. . TRBJ2-3 TRBV29-1 TGCAGCGTTGTGGCGATCGCAGATACGCAGTATTTT CSVVAIADTQYF